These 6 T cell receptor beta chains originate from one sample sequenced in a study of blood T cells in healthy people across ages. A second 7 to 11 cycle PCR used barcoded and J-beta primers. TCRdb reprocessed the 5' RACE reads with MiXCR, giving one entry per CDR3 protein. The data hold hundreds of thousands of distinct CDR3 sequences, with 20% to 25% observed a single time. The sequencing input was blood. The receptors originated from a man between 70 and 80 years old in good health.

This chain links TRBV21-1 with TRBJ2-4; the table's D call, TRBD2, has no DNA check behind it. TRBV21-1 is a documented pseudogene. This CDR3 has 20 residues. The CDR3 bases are TGTGCCAGCAGCATCCCTCCCTGGAACCCTCAGCGGGTAGCCAAAAACATTCAGTACTTC. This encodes CASSIPPWNPQRVAKNIQYF.

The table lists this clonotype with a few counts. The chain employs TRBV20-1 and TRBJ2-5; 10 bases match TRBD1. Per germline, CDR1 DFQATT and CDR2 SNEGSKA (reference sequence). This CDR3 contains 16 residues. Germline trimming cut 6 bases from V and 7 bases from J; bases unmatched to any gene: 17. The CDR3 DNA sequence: TGCAGTGCCAAAGAAGATGGACAGGGGGGATCTTGGACCCAGTACTTC. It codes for CSAKEDGQGGSWTQYF.

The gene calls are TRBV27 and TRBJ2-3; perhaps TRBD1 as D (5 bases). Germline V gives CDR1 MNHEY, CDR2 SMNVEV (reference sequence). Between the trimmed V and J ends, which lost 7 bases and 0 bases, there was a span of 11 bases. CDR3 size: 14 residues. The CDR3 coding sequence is TGTGCCAGCAAAGGGGCTCCTAGCACAGATACGCAGTATTTT. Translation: CASKGAPSTDTQYF.

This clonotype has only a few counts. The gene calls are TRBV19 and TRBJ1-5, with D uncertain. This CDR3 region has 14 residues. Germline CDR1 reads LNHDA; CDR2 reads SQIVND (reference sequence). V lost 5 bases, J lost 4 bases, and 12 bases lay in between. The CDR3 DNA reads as TGTGCCAGTAGTCCCGATGACAATAATCAGCCCCAGCATTTT. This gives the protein CASSPDDNNQPQHF.

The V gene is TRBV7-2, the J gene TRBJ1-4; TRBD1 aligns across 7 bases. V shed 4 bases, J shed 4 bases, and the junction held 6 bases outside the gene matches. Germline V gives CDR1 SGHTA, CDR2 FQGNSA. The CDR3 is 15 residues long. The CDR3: CASSYIQGINEKLFF. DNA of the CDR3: TGTGCCAGCAGCTATATACAGGGGATTAATGAAAAACTGTTTTTT.

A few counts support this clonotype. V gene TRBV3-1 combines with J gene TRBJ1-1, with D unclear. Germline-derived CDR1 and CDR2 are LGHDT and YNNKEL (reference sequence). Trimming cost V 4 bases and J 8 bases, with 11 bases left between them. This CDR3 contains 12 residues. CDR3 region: CASSLQTTEAFF. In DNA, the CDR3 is TGTGCCAGCAGCCTACAGACAACGGAAGCTTTCTTT.